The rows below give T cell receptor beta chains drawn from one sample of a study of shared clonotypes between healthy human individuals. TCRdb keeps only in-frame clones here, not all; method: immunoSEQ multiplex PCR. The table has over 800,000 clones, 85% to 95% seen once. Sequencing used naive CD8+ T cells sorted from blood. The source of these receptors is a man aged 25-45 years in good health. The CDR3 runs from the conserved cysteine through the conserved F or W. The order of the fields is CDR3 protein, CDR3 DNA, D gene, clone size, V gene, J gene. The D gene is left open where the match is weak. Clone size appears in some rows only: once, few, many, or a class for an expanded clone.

CASSVATGAKNIQYF,TGTGCCAGCAGCGTAGCTACAGGGGCGAAAAACATTCAGTACTTC,TRBD1,.,TRBV9,TRBJ2-4
CASSPYSGSYNEQFF,TGTGCCAGCAGCCCTTATAGCGGGAGCTACAATGAGCAGTTCTTC,TRBD2,.,TRBV9,TRBJ2-1
CASSYEPGSSTDTQYF,TGTGCCAGCAGTTACGAGCCAGGGTCTAGCACAGATACGCAGTATTTT,.,.,TRBV6-5,TRBJ2-3
CASRDLSYEQYF,TGTGCCAGTCGGGACCTCTCCTACGAGCAGTACTTC,.,few,TRBV2,TRBJ2-7
CAIRRESSYEQYF,TGTGCCATCCGGAGGGAGAGCTCCTACGAGCAGTACTTC,.,.,TRBV10-3,TRBJ2-7
CASSVNTDTQYF,TGTGCCAGCAGCGTAAATACAGATACGCAGTATTTT,.,few,TRBV9,TRBJ2-3
CASSFPWTVNNEQFF,TGTGCCAGCAGCTTTCCCTGGACGGTCAACAATGAGCAGTTCTTC,.,once,TRBV7-9,TRBJ2-1
CASSQGVGLAGADEQFF,TGCGCCAGCAGCCAAGGGGTAGGACTAGCGGGTGCGGATGAGCAGTTCTTC,TRBD2,.,TRBV4-1,TRBJ2-1
CASSSFGDMVFF,TGTGCCAGCAGCTCATTTGGGGATATGGTGTTTTTT,.,.,TRBV7-9,TRBJ1-4
CASSQGTGRDTQYF,TGTGCCAGCAGTCAAGGGACAGGGAGAGATACGCAGTATTTT,TRBD1,.,TRBV6-5,TRBJ2-3
CASTRRVNTEAFF,TGTGCCAGCACCCGGCGCGTGAACACTGAAGCTTTCTTT,.,.,TRBV2,TRBJ1-1
CASSQDWVRGGTEAFF,TGCGCCAGCAGCCAAGACTGGGTCAGGGGGGGCACTGAAGCTTTCTTT,TRBD1,once,TRBV4-3,TRBJ1-1
CASSQDMNEQFF,TGTGCCAGCAGCCAAGATATGAATGAGCAGTTCTTC,.,.,TRBV6-4,TRBJ2-1
CASSQEWPTGAGSGANVLTF,TGTGCCAGCAGCCAAGAGTGGCCGACAGGGGCAGGCTCTGGGGCCAACGTCCTGACTTTC,TRBD1,.,TRBV14,TRBJ2-6
CATQTGSSYNEQFF,TGTGCCACCCAGACAGGGAGCTCCTACAATGAGCAGTTCTTC,TRBD1,.,TRBV2,TRBJ2-1
CASSAKSTGNTEAFF,TGTGCCAGCAGCGCCAAGTCGACAGGGAACACTGAAGCTTTCTTT,.,.,TRBV5-5,TRBJ1-1
CASSLPRLPPYEQYF,TGTGCCAGCAGCTTACCCAGGTTACCTCCCTACGAGCAGTACTTC,.,.,TRBV7-8,TRBJ2-7
CASSSPASGTSDYEQYF,TGTGCCAGCAGTTCCCCAGCCTCCGGGACTAGCGACTACGAGCAGTACTTC,TRBD2,.,TRBV28,TRBJ2-7
CASTPQGPNTEAFF,TGTGCCAGTACCCCACAGGGCCCTAACACTGAAGCTTTCTTT,.,.,TRBV19,TRBJ1-1
CASSSQDEQYF,TGTGCCAGCAGCTCCCAGGACGAGCAGTACTTC,.,few,TRBV7-9,TRBJ2-7
CASSWKDRETNTGELFF,TGTGCCAGCAGCTGGAAAGACAGGGAAACGAACACCGGGGAGCTGTTTTTT,TRBD1,few,TRBV5-5,TRBJ2-2
CASSLEGAYNEQFF,TGCGCCAGCAGCTTGGAAGGCGCCTACAATGAGCAGTTCTTC,.,.,TRBV5-1,TRBJ2-1
CASSPGQGYYEQYF,TGTGCCAGCAGCCCGGGACAGGGTTACTACGAGCAGTACTTC,TRBD1,.,TRBV11-2,TRBJ2-7
CSVEEAGTGSSYEQYF,TGCAGCGTTGAAGAAGCCGGGACAGGGAGCTCCTACGAGCAGTACTTC,TRBD1,many,TRBV29-1,TRBJ2-7
CASSKPGHERAGELFF,TGTGCCAGCAGCAAGCCAGGACACGAGCGCGCCGGGGAGCTGTTTTTT,.,.,TRBV7-9,TRBJ2-2
CASSVDETSGRKQFF,TGTGCCAGCAGCGTAGATGAGACTAGCGGGAGAAAGCAGTTCTTC,TRBD2,.,TRBV9,TRBJ2-1
CASSEEQYRGETAFF,TGTGCCAGCAGCGAGGAACAGTACAGGGGCGAGACAGCTTTCTTT,TRBD1,.,TRBV7-2,TRBJ1-1
CASSPGQGALTQYF,TGCGCCAGCAGCCCGGGACAGGGGGCGCTTACGCAGTATTTT,TRBD1,.,TRBV10-1,TRBJ2-3
CASSPRTGITNTGELFF,TGTGCCAGCAGCCCCCGGACAGGGATAACGAACACCGGGGAGCTGTTTTTT,TRBD1,.,TRBV11-2,TRBJ2-2
CASSLPSGTTNTGELFF,TGTGCCAGCAGCTTACCCTCCGGGACAACGAACACCGGGGAGCTGTTTTTT,.,.,TRBV7-6,TRBJ2-2
CAIKEINTEAFF,TGTGCCATCAAAGAAATCAACACTGAAGCTTTCTTT,.,.,TRBV10-3,TRBJ1-1
CASSPTGASYEQYF,TGTGCCAGCAGTCCGACAGGGGCCTCCTACGAGCAGTACTTC,TRBD1,.,TRBV7-9,TRBJ2-7
CASSVEGVSTDTQYF,TGTGCCAGCAGCGTAGAAGGCGTAAGCACAGATACGCAGTATTTT,.,.,TRBV9,TRBJ2-3
CASSIWGAGELFF,TGTGCCAGTAGTATTTGGGGTGCCGGGGAGCTGTTTTTT,.,once,TRBV19,TRBJ2-2
CASSLGLAGGHNTGELFF,TGTGCCAGCAGCTTAGGGCTAGCGGGAGGGCATAACACCGGGGAGCTGTTTTTT,TRBD2,once,TRBV11-2,TRBJ2-2
CASSLGMNNEQFF,TGTGCCAGCAGCTTAGGGATGAACAATGAGCAGTTCTTC,.,.,TRBV7-9,TRBJ2-1
CASRHKTSGRAAEQFF,TGTGCCAGCAGGCATAAGACTAGCGGGAGGGCGGCTGAGCAGTTCTTC,TRBD2,.,TRBV6-6,TRBJ2-1
CASSLESYEQYF,TGCGCCAGCAGCTTGGAGAGCTACGAGCAGTACTTC,.,few,TRBV5-1,TRBJ2-7
CASSPVIDEQFF,TGTGCCAGCAGCCCCGTGATTGATGAGCAGTTCTTC,.,few,TRBV25-1,TRBJ2-1
CASSLSAGIETQYF,TGTGCCAGCAGCTTATCGGCAGGGATCGAGACCCAGTACTTC,.,.,TRBV7-2,TRBJ2-5
CSVEGRTGSSYNEQFF,TGCAGCGTTGAAGGGCGCACAGGGAGCTCCTACAATGAGCAGTTCTTC,.,once,TRBV29-1,TRBJ2-1
CASSLSGLAGALSGELFF,TGTGCCAGCAGTTTATCAGGACTAGCGGGAGCTTTGTCCGGGGAGCTGTTTTTT,TRBD2,.,TRBV27,TRBJ2-2
CASSEGGFGYGYTF,TGTGCCAGCAGTGAAGGGGGATTCGGCTATGGCTACACCTTC,.,.,TRBV6-1,TRBJ1-2
CASSGSPGTSGKVPYEQYF,TGTGCCAGCAGCGGGAGCCCCGGGACTAGCGGGAAAGTACCCTACGAGCAGTACTTC,TRBD2,.,TRBV5-4,TRBJ2-7
CASIFRFEAFF,TGTGCCAGCATTTTTAGGTTTGAAGCTTTCTTT,.,.,TRBV6-6,TRBJ1-1
CASSDARGTDTQYF,TGTGCCAGCAGTGATGCCAGGGGAACAGATACGCAGTATTTT,.,.,TRBV2,TRBJ2-3
CASSPDFRGEGNEKLFF,TGTGCCAGCAGCCCCGACTTCAGGGGGGAGGGTAATGAAAAACTGTTTTTT,TRBD1,.,TRBV7-6,TRBJ1-4
CASSARWEGAYEQYF,TGTGCCAGCAGCGCGAGGTGGGAGGGGGCCTACGAGCAGTACTTC,.,few,TRBV7-8,TRBJ2-7
CASSLLGQGYGYTF,TGTGCCAGCAGTTTATTGGGACAGGGTTATGGCTACACCTTC,TRBD1,.,TRBV27,TRBJ1-2
CATSADRVYEQYF,TGTGCCACCAGCGCGGACAGAGTTTACGAGCAGTACTTC,.,.,TRBV15,TRBJ2-7
CASSQATTSTYEQYF,TGCGCCAGCAGCCAAGCTACTACCTCCACCTACGAGCAGTACTTC,.,.,TRBV4-1,TRBJ2-7
CASSQGPNQPQHF,TGCGCCAGCAGCCAAGGGCCAAATCAGCCCCAGCATTTT,.,.,TRBV4-1,TRBJ1-5
CASSDRDYLYNEQFF,TGTGCCAGCAGCGACCGGGACTATCTCTACAATGAGCAGTTCTTC,TRBD2,.,TRBV9,TRBJ2-1
CASSLPDGLHEQYF,TGTGCCAGCAGCTTACCTGATGGCCTCCACGAGCAGTACTTC,.,.,TRBV7-9,TRBJ2-7
CASSPREGLSYEQYF,TGTGCCAGCAGTCCTCGGGAGGGCCTCTCCTACGAGCAGTACTTC,TRBD2,once,TRBV27,TRBJ2-7
CASSLELGEQYF,TGCGCCAGCAGCTTGGAGTTAGGCGAGCAGTACTTC,.,few,TRBV5-1,TRBJ2-7
CASSFGGGKANEQFF,TGTGCCAGCAGTTTCGGGGGAGGAAAGGCCAATGAGCAGTTCTTC,.,.,TRBV7-9,TRBJ2-1
CASSQTTMGTEAFF,TGCGCCAGCAGCCAGACGACTATGGGCACTGAAGCTTTCTTT,.,.,TRBV4-1,TRBJ1-1
CASSPGGNEQFF,TGTGCCAGCAGTCCCGGGGGGAATGAGCAGTTCTTC,TRBD2,.,TRBV28,TRBJ2-1
CAASGSYSEQFF,TGTGCAGCTAGCGGGAGTTATAGTGAGCAGTTCTTC,TRBD2,.,TRBV7-9,TRBJ2-1